Listed here are 5 T cell receptor beta chains from one sample, sequenced in a study of T cell repertoires in cytomegalovirus infection. Each CDR3 protein gets one entry after TCRdb re-called the reads with MiXCR. The profile shows approximately 550,000 distinct CDR3 sequences, about 15% of them singletons. The sample consisted of CD8+ T cells from PBMCs. Receptors were obtained from a human donor in good health (CMV status not recorded). Some clones in this sample may be carry-over from other donors' samples.

The chain recombines TRBV19 with TRBJ2-7; a weak D match, TRBD1 (6 bases). In germline, CDR1 is LNHDA, CDR2 SQIVND (reference sequence). CDR3 size: 15 residues. V lost 6 bases and J 6 bases, leaving 21 bases between the germline ends. The CDR3 bases are TGTGCCAGTAGGGGCCGGGACACCCAAGCACGCGAGCAGTACTTC. Encoded protein: CASRGRDTQAREQYF.

The rearrangement uses TRBV27 and TRBJ2-2; 8 positions match TRBD1. Trimming cost V 3 bases and J 7 bases; bases outside gene matches: 7. The CDR3 has 15 amino acids. Germline CDR1 and CDR2: MNHEY and SMNVEV (reference sequence). CDR3 sequence reads: CASSFTGGGGGELFF. For the CDR3, the DNA is TGTGCCAGCAGTTTTACAGGGGGAGGAGGCGGGGAGCTGTTTTTT.

This clonotype was observed many times. This sequence joins TRBV28 and TRBJ2-5; D not resolved. Germline assignment: CDR1 MDHEN and CDR2 SYDVKM. Trimming took 6 bases from V and 3 from J, leaving 17 bases between them. CDR3 length: 15 residues. The CDR3 is CASSLYDTIEETQYF. CDR3 sequence (DNA): TGTGCCAGCAGCCTCTACGACACGATCGAAGAGACCCAGTACTTC. Looking up the rest from reference TRBV28 and TRBJ2-5 gives the full variable domain: DVKVTQSSRYLVKRTGEKVFLECVQDMDHENMFWYRQDPGLGLRLIYFSYDVKMKEKGDIPEGYSVSREKKERFSLILESASTNQTSMYLCASSLYDTIEETQYFGPGTRLLVL.

Remarks on this clonotype: Because it lacks the conserved phenylalanine or tryptophan at the end, this CDR3 is likely a read error. This rearrangement joins TRBV3-1 to TRBJ1-5, with D possibly TRBD1 on 5 matching bases. Germline-derived CDR1 and CDR2 are LGHDT and YNNKEL (reference sequence). V dropped 0 bases and J dropped 2 bases, with 11 bases sitting between them. The CDR3 length is 16 residues. The DNA of the CDR3 is TGTGCCAGCAGCCAAGACCGGCCCAGGGGCAATCAGCCCCAGCATTAT. This encodes CASSQDRPRGNQPQHY.

This clonotype occurred many times. The V gene is TRBV12-3 or TRBV12-4, the J gene TRBJ2-3; 10 nucleotides line up with TRBD2. The J segment lost 4 bases and the V segment lost 2 bases, leaving 9 bases of the junction unmatched. The CDR3 is made up of 17 amino acids. CDR3 nucleotide sequence: TGTGCCAGCAGTTTAAGCAGGCTAGCGGGAGTGGCAGATACGCAGTATTTT. The encoded protein is CASSLSRLAGVADTQYF.